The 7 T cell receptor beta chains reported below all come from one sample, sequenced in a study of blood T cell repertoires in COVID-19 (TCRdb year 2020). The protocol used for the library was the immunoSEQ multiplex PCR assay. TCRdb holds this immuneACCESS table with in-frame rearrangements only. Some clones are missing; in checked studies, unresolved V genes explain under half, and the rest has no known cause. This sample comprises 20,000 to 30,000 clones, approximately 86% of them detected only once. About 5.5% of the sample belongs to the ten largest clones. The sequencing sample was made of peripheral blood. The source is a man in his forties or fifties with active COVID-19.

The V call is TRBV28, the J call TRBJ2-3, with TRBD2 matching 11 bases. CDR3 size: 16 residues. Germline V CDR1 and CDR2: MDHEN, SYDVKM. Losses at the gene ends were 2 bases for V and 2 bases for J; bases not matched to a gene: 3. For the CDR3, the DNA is TGTGCCAGCAGTTTAATAGCGGGAGGGTTCACAGATACGCAGTATTTT. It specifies CASSLIAGGFTDTQYF. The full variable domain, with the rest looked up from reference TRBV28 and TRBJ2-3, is DVKVTQSSRYLVKRTGEKVFLECVQDMDHENMFWYRQDPGLGLRLIYFSYDVKMKEKGDIPEGYSVSREKKERFSLILESASTNQTSMYLCASSLIAGGFTDTQYFGPGTRLTVL.

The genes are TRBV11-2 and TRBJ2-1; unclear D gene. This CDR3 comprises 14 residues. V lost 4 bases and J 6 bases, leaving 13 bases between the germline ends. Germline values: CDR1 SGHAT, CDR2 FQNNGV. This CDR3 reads CASSSPSKLNEQFF. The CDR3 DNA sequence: TGTGCCAGCAGCTCCCCCTCCAAGCTCAATGAGCAGTTCTTC.

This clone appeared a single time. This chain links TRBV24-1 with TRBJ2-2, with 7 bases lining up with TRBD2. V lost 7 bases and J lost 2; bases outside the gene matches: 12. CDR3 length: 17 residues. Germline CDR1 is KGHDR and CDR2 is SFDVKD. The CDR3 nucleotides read TGTGCCACCAGGGGACGTTTGGGAGCGGGAAACACCGGGGAGCTGTTTTTT. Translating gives CATRGRLGAGNTGELFF.

As DNA, the CDR3 is TGTGCCAGCAGACGGAACAGGGGGCCAGAGACCCAGTACTTC. Encoded protein: CASRRNRGPETQYF. The rearrangement uses TRBV21-1 and TRBJ2-5; the table's D gene call, TRBD1, was not cross checked with the DNA. TRBV21-1 is a pseudogene segment. The CDR3 totals 14 residues.

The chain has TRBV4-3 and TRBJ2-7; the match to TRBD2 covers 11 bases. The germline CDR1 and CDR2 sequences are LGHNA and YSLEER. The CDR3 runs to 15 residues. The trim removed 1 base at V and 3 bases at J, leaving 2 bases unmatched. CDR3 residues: CASSQVLAGDYEQYF. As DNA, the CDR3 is TGCGCCAGCAGCCAAGTACTAGCGGGAGACTACGAGCAGTACTTC.

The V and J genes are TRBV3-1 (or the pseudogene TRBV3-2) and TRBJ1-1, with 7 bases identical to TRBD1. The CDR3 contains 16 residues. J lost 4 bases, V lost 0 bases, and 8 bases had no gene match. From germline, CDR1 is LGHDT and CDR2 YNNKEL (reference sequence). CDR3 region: CASSQESGRGSTEAFF. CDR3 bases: TGTGCCAGCAGCCAAGAGTCGGGCAGGGGGAGCACTGAAGCTTTCTTT.

CDR3 protein: CASSYSARANEQFF. The DNA for the CDR3 is TGTGCCAGCAGTTACTCCGCGAGGGCCAATGAGCAGTTCTTC. The V gene is TRBV6-5, the J gene TRBJ2-1; D may be TRBD2 (5 bases). This CDR3 region has 14 residues. The V gene lost 0 bases and the J gene lost 6 bases, with 9 bases spanning the gap. The germline V gene encodes CDR1 MNHEY and CDR2 SVGAGI.